This T cell receptor (beta chain) originates from a study of blood T cell repertoires in COVID-19. Study-wide background: Material from acute and convalescent COVID-19 was sourced from the United States, Italy and Spain. Sources were T cells, B-cell-depleted T cells, or PBMCs; the material itself was cDNA or gDNA.

Original processing methods: It was from reference gene primer amplification that nucleated cell counts were estimated. Assay used: immunoSEQ multiplex PCR; TCRdb lists only in-frame clones, some missing. V and J calls and clone size are those listed in that table; D and trimming were worked out from the DNA. The sample lists about 56,000 clones; 80% to 90% were seen once. V gave up 0 bases and J gave up 0 bases, with 9 bases separating them. CDR3 length: 16 residues. In germline, CDR1 is LGHNA, CDR2 YSLEER. Sequencing used peripheral blood. This sequence was found in a human donor in a cohort sampled during active COVID-19. This sequence joins TRBV4-3 and TRBJ2-1; a possible D gene is TRBD2 (5 bases). CDR3 in amino acids: CASSQDEGVSYNEQFF. CDR3 nucleotides: TGCGCCAGCAGCCAAGATGAGGGCGTCTCCTACAATGAGCAGTTCTTC.